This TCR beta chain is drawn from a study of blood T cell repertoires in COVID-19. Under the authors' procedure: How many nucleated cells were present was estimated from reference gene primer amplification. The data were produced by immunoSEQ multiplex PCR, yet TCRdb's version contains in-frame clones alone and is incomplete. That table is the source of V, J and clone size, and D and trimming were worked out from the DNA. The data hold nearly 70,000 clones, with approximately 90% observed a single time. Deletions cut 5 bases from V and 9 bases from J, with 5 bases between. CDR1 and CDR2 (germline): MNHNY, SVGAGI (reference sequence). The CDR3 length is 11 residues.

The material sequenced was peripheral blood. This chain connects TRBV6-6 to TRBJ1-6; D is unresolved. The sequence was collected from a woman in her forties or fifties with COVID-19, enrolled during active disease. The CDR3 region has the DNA TGTGCCAGCAGTGACATTTCACCCCTCCACTTT. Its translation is CASSDISPLHF.